A selection of T cell receptor beta chains follows, all from one sample in a study of CD8+CD57+ T cells in acquired aplastic anemia. TCRdb redid the calling of the reads with MiXCR, one entry per CDR3 protein. The table shows 150,000 to 200,000 distinct CDR3 sequences, with around half occurring only once. Material: sorted CD4+, CD8+, or CD8+CD57+ T cells (not recorded which) from PBMCs. Every receptor here comes from a human donor with aplastic anemia. Each CDR3 is given with its conserved first and last residue. A D gene is named only where the DNA matches it firmly. Clone sizes are given selectively: once, few, many, or a class where the clone is expanded.

clone size	J gene	D gene	V gene	CDR3 protein	CDR3 DNA
many	TRBJ1-1	NA	TRBV7-9	CASSLEGARRTEAFF	TGTGCCAGCAGCTTAGAAGGGGCCCGGAGGACTGAAGCTTTCTTT
many	TRBJ1-5	NA	TRBV20-1	CSARGSAVNQPQHF	TGCAGTGCTAGAGGTTCGGCAGTTAATCAGCCCCAGCATTTT
NA	TRBJ2-5	NA	TRBV2	CASGRVFETQYF	TGTGCCAGCGGAAGGGTTTTTGAGACCCAGTACTTC
NA	TRBJ2-3	TRBD2	TRBV20-1	CSAASGSTDTQYF	TGCAGTGCAGCTAGCGGTAGCACAGATACGCAGTATTTT
NA	TRBJ2-3	TRBD2	TRBV19	CASSIAGGDTQYF	TGTGCCAGTAGTATAGCGGGAGGAGATACGCAGTATTTT
NA	TRBJ2-5	NA	TRBV7-9	CASSNLGRLVEETQYF	TGTGCCAGCAGCAACCTCGGCAGGTTGGTCGAGGAGACCCAGTACTTC
many	TRBJ2-2	TRBD2	TRBV7-8	CASSFRTSGAITGELFF	TGTGCCAGCAGCTTCCGGACTAGCGGGGCGATAACCGGGGAGCTGTTTTTT
many	TRBJ2-7	NA	TRBV20-1	CSAIEGVGSYEQYF	TGCAGTGCTATAGAGGGTGTCGGTTCCTACGAGCAGTACTTC
NA	TRBJ2-7	NA	TRBV7-9	CASSLEGPGNEQYF	TGTGCCAGCAGCTTAGAGGGCCCCGGGAACGAGCAGTACTTC
many	TRBJ2-3	TRBD2	TRBV9	CASSMGLAGGTQYF	TGTGCCAGCAGCATGGGACTAGCGGGAGGAACGCAGTATTTT
NA	TRBJ2-6	TRBD1	TRBV19	CASRKGTGALGANVLTF	TGTGCCAGCCGGAAAGGGACAGGGGCGCTGGGGGCCAACGTCCTGACTTTC
many	TRBJ1-5	NA	TRBV11-2	CASSFRPLTVEGNQPQHF	TGTGCCAGCAGCTTCCGACCCCTGACGGTGGAGGGCAATCAGCCCCAGCATTTT
NA	TRBJ2-7	NA	TRBV5-6	CASSSNPGDSYEQYF	TGTGCCAGCAGCTCAAACCCGGGTGACTCCTACGAGCAGTACTTC
NA	TRBJ2-5	TRBD2	TRBV4-1	CASSQEGLALLETQYF	TGCGCCAGCAGCCAAGAGGGACTAGCCCTGCTAGAGACCCAGTACTTC
NA	TRBJ1-4	NA	TRBV11-2	CASSLGGQGRIEKLFF	TGTGCCAGCAGCTTAGGGGGGCAGGGTAGGATTGAAAAACTGTTTTTT
many	TRBJ2-6	TRBD2	TRBV3-1	CASSGLGNSGANVLTF	TGTGCCAGCAGCGGACTAGGCAACTCTGGGGCCAACGTCCTGACTTTC
NA	TRBJ1-2	NA	TRBV25-1	CASSKALGYGYTF	TGTGCCAGCAGTAAGGCTCTCGGCTATGGCTACACCTTC
NA	TRBJ2-7	TRBD1	TRBV24-1	CATSPGGASYEQYF	TGTGCCACCAGTCCAGGGGGCGCGTCCTACGAGCAGTACTTC
once	TRBJ2-3	NA	TRBV7-9	CASSLIPGDTQYF	TGTGCCAGCAGCTTAATCCCTGGAGATACGCAGTATTTT
NA	TRBJ1-6	TRBD1	TRBV2	CASRTDRDSSPLHF	TGTGCCAGCAGGACGGACAGGGATAGTTCACCCCTCCACTTT
many	TRBJ1-2	NA	TRBV10-1	CASIPPKGSYGYTF	TGCGCCAGCATCCCGCCGAAGGGGAGCTATGGCTACACCTTC
NA	TRBJ2-5	NA	TRBV24-1	CATSDVPGPQETQYF	TGTGCCACCAGTGATGTGCCGGGGCCACAAGAGACCCAGTACTTC
many	TRBJ2-1	NA	TRBV20-1	CSAEGRSSYNEQFF	TGCAGTGCAGAGGGGAGAAGCTCCTACAATGAGCAGTTCTTC
NA	TRBJ1-2	TRBD1	TRBV4-1	CASSQVGTDGYTF	TGCGCCAGCAGCCAGGTAGGGACAGATGGCTACACCTTC
many	TRBJ2-1	NA	TRBV4-2	CASSQEGQGLSYNEQFF	TGTGCCAGCAGCCAAGAGGGGCAGGGATTATCCTACAATGAGCAGTTCTTC
NA	TRBJ1-5	NA	TRBV19	CASSIGRTKSFSNQPQHF	TGTGCCAGTAGTATCGGCAGGACGAAGTCATTTAGCAATCAGCCCCAGCATTTT
many	TRBJ1-6	NA	TRBV18	CASSLEGGFPLHF	TGTGCCAGCTCACTCGAGGGGGGCTTCCCCCTCCACTTT
NA	TRBJ1-6	NA	TRBV7-8	CASSSDSPLHF	TGTGCCAGCAGCTCAGATTCACCCCTCCACTTT
many	TRBJ2-3	TRBD2	TRBV7-2	CASSFLAGDTDTQYF	TGTGCCAGCAGCTTCTTGGCGGGGGACACAGATACGCAGTATTTT
NA	TRBJ2-5	TRBD2	TRBV7-9	CASSYRYGRAETQYF	TGTGCCAGCAGCTATCGATACGGGAGGGCCGAGACCCAGTACTTC
NA	TRBJ1-3	TRBD1	TRBV10-3	CAISGFQGETGNTIYF	TGTGCCATCAGTGGCTTTCAGGGGGAGACTGGAAACACCATATATTTT
many	TRBJ2-2	NA	TRBV6-5	CASSYGRQTGELFF	TGTGCCAGCAGTTACGGGCGACAGACCGGGGAGCTGTTTTTT
NA	TRBJ2-2	TRBD1	TRBV4-2	CASSRTGGTGELFF	TGTGCCAGCTCCCGGACAGGGGGCACCGGGGAGCTGTTTTTT
many	TRBJ1-5	NA	TRBV10-3	CASRNQPQHF	TGTGCCAGTAGAAATCAGCCCCAGCATTTT